This T cell receptor (beta chain) was captured by sequencing in a study of blood T cell repertoires in COVID-19. Study in general: Sample material is recorded as cDNA or gDNA derived from T cells, B-cell-depleted T cells, or PBMCs.

This clone was seen at least ten times. Everyone who took part was roughly 18 to 90 years old, and they came from 24 US areas. Clinical history as reported by participants underpinned cohort assignment. Cohort 3 recovered donors had two negative PCRs, clearance, or symptom resolution. This CDR3 has 16 residues. Germline CDR1 reads SEHNR; CDR2 reads FQNEAQ (reference sequence). The V and J ends lost 3 bases and 7 bases, in that order; junction bases with no gene match: 6. Clones were read by immunoSEQ multiplex PCR, and TCRdb kept only the in-frame ones, dropping some. The data hold approximately 170,000 clones, with 80% observed a single time.

This rearrangement joins TRBV7-9 to TRBJ1-4; 12 bases are shared with TRBD1. The sequenced sample was PBMCs or T cells enriched from blood (not recorded which). This receptor was obtained from a middle-aged man who had recovered from COVID-19. In nucleotides, the CDR3 is TGTGCCAGCAGCTTGACGGGACAGGGGGCTGGTGAAAAACTGTTTTTT. As protein: CASSLTGQGAGEKLFF.